This T cell receptor beta chain was captured in a study of blood T cell repertoires in COVID-19. In the study overall: PBMCs, B-cell-depleted T cells, or T cells were the source of the cDNA or gDNA that made up the material.

In the authors' workflow: Reference gene primer amplification yielded estimated nucleated cell counts. Sequencing used immunoSEQ multiplex PCR; TCRdb keeps in-frame clones, though not all of them. V and J calls and clone size are given by that table; D and trimming were obtained from the DNA. In the table there are some 20,000 clones, about 90% of which are singletons. The CDR3 totals 18 residues. Germline CDR1 is MNHEY and CDR2 is SMNVEV (reference sequence). Deletions cut 6 bases from V and 2 bases from J, with 22 bases between. The V gene is TRBV27, the J gene TRBJ1-4; a possible D gene is TRBD1 (5 bases). The sample comprised peripheral blood. The receptor's source is a human donor in a cohort sampled during active COVID-19. Here the CDR3 reads CASSTGYDISVTNEKLFF. CDR3 bases: TGTGCCAGCAGCACAGGTTATGATATCAGTGTTACTAATGAAAAACTGTTTTTT.